This T cell receptor (beta chain) comes out of a study of blood T cell repertoires in COVID-19. The wider study: Acute and convalescent COVID-19 specimens originated in the United States, Italy and Spain. PBMCs, B-cell-depleted T cells, or T cells provided the cDNA or gDNA that made up the material.

Study processing details: Amplification with reference gene primers provided the estimates of nucleated cell counts. The data were produced by immunoSEQ multiplex PCR, yet TCRdb's version contains in-frame clones alone and is incomplete. V and J calls plus clone size are reproduced from that table; the DNA served to infer D and trimming. The sample gives about 220,000 clones, roughly 85% of which show up once; more than 2% is in the top ten. This CDR3 comprises 16 residues. Germline assignment: CDR1 SGHKS and CDR2 YYEKEE (reference sequence). V gave up 4 bases and J gave up 7 bases; unmatched junction bases: 14. Seattle's enrolled individuals joined amid active infection and were then monitored longitudinally.

This chain uses TRBV5-5 with TRBJ1-5; 7 bases are a match to TRBD1. This sequence was found in a woman aged 70-85 years with COVID-19, enrolled during active disease. Material: peripheral blood. The CDR3 nucleotides read TGTGCCAGCAGCACCGTCGGACAGGCACTAGGGCAGCCCCAGCATTTT. Translating it yields CASSTVGQALGQPQHF.